The 30 T cell receptor beta chains in this list originate from one sample, sequenced in a study of OX40 agonist ivuxolimab in advanced cancers. Only in-frame clones appear in the TCRdb table, and some are missing; sequencing was by immunoSEQ multiplex PCR. The sample lists approximately 64,000 clones, 86% occurring once. The sample in question was CD4+ or CD8+ T cells sorted from blood, obtained in a trial of the OX40 agonist ivuxolimab. The receptors shown here come from an adult with an advanced solid tumor such as melanoma, head and neck, liver or kidney cancer.

V is TRBV6-6 and J is TRBJ2-7; 12 positions match TRBD2. This CDR3 region has 15 residues. The V segment lost 6 bases and the J segment 4 bases; nucleotides outside the gene matches: 7. Germline V gene lookup returns CDR1 MNHNY and CDR2 SVGAGI (reference sequence). CDR3 amino acids: CASRDLAGGRYEQYF. Here the CDR3 DNA reads TGTGCCAGCAGAGACCTAGCGGGGGGGCGGTACGAGCAGTACTTC.

The chain couples TRBV7-2 to TRBJ2-1; TRBD2 matches at 9 bases. The CDR3 loop spans 18 amino acids. After removal of 1 base from V and 1 base from J, the junction contained 8 bases not matched to a gene. Germline CDR1 SGHTA, CDR2 FQGNSA. CDR3 DNA: TGTGCCAGCAGCTTAGTAGGTGGCGGGGGGGTGTCCTACAATGAGCAGTTCTTC. Its protein is CASSLVGGGGVSYNEQFF.

The chain couples TRBV6-1 to TRBJ1-3, with D hard to call. This CDR3 has 17 amino acids. The germline gives CDR1 MNHNS, CDR2 SASEGT. Trimming left V 3 bases short and J 0 bases short, with 15 bases between. In DNA, the CDR3 is TGTGCCAGCAGTGAGGCCAATCATGCACCCTCTGGAAACACCATATATTTT. Protein: CASSEANHAPSGNTIYF.

The V gene is TRBV4-1, the J gene TRBJ2-3, with 7 nucleotides matching TRBD2. V trimming: 4 bases; J trimming: 0 bases; junction bases outside the gene matches: 13. The germline gives CDR1 MGHRA, CDR2 YSYEKL. CDR3 length: 18 residues. This CDR3 is CASSPQRGKKASTDTQYF. The CDR3 DNA reads TGCGCCAGCAGCCCCCAGCGGGGAAAAAAGGCTAGCACAGATACGCAGTATTTT.

This clone has a handful of counts. The chain joins TRBV15 to TRBJ2-4; the match to TRBD1 covers 7 bases. The germline V gene encodes CDR1 LNHNV and CDR2 YYDKDF (reference sequence). V gave up 0 bases and J gave up 16 bases; unmatched junction bases: 6. There are 12 residues in the CDR3. The CDR3, as DNA: TGTGCCACCAGCAGAGATAAGGGGGCCTCATACTTC. Its protein product is CATSRDKGASYF.

V and J are TRBV27 and TRBJ2-5, with TRBD2 identical over 11 bases. The germline V gene has CDR1 MNHEY and CDR2 SMNVEV (reference sequence). V dropped 5 bases and J dropped 9; count of bases not matched to a gene: 8. The CDR3 contains 14 residues. The CDR3 sequence: CASSPLAGEGSQYF. For the CDR3, the DNA is TGTGCCAGCAGTCCACTAGCGGGGGAGGGGTCCCAGTACTTC.

The chain couples TRBV28 to TRBJ2-1; 10 bases map to TRBD1. J was trimmed by 12 bases and V by 4 bases; bases with no gene match: 12. The CDR3 is 15 amino acids. Germline V gives CDR1 MDHEN, CDR2 SYDVKM. CDR3 amino acids: CASSSAGTGVSAQFF. In DNA, the CDR3 is TGTGCCAGCAGTTCCGCCGGGACAGGGGTCTCCGCGCAGTTCTTC.

V is TRBV4-1 and J is TRBJ2-7; TRBD2 is a possible D gene (7 bases). The V end was cut by 4 bases, the J end by 1 base, with 14 bases between. Germline values: CDR1 MGHRA, CDR2 YSYEKL. CDR3 length equals 15 residues. The CDR3 loop is CASSPTGGRSYEQYF. Written as DNA, the CDR3 is TGCGCCAGCAGCCCCACGGGGGGCAGATCCTACGAGCAGTACTTC.

This clone was counted once. The gene calls are TRBV28 and TRBJ2-5, with TRBD2 matching over 10 bases. Germline lookup yields CDR1 MDHEN and CDR2 SYDVKM. The trim removed 2 bases at V and 2 bases at J, leaving 5 bases unmatched. This CDR3 has 16 amino acids. The CDR3 reads CASSLPQLAGQETQYF. Here the CDR3 DNA reads TGTGCCAGCAGTTTACCCCAACTAGCGGGGCAAGAGACCCAGTACTTC.

The chain has TRBV15 and TRBJ1-3, with no clear D. The CDR3 is made up of 17 amino acids. The germline CDR1 and CDR2 sequences are LNHNV and YYDKDF (reference sequence). The V gene lost 0 bases and the J gene lost 4 bases, with 16 bases spanning the gap. Here the CDR3 DNA reads TGTGCCACCAGCAGAGATAAAGGCTCGGGAAGGGGAAACACCATATATTTT. It codes for CATSRDKGSGRGNTIYF.

The chain combines TRBV6-5 with TRBJ1-1; D perhaps matches TRBD1 (5 bases). CDR1 MNHEY and CDR2 SVGAGI come from the germline V gene. This CDR3 has 12 amino acids. V lost 4 bases and J lost 5, with 8 bases in between. The chain's CDR3 is CASSLRGTEAFF. CDR3 coding DNA: TGTGCCAGCAGTTTAAGGGGAACTGAAGCTTTCTTT.

V is TRBV28 and J is TRBJ2-3, with 14 positions matching TRBD2. Germline CDR1 MDHEN, CDR2 SYDVKM. V shed 5 bases, J shed 3 bases, and the junction held 4 bases outside the gene matches. The CDR3 is made up of 16 amino acids. CDR3 coding DNA: TGTGCCAGCAGTGAGACTAGCGGGGGGGCGACAGATACGCAGTATTTT. It specifies CASSETSGGATDTQYF. The full variable domain, in which reference TRBV28 and TRBJ2-3 provide the parts outside the CDR3, is DVKVTQSSRYLVKRTGEKVFLECVQDMDHENMFWYRQDPGLGLRLIYFSYDVKMKEKGDIPEGYSVSREKKERFSLILESASTNQTSMYLCASSETSGGATDTQYFGPGTRLTVL.

V and J are TRBV7-3 and TRBJ2-3, with unresolved D. V gave up 1 base and J gave up 4 bases, with 9 bases separating them. Germline values: CDR1 SGHTA, CDR2 FQGTGA. This CDR3 region has 14 residues. The CDR3 bases are TGTGCCAGCAGCTTAAACTCACTCCCAGATACGCAGTATTTT. Translating it yields CASSLNSLPDTQYF. Based on the CDR3 plus reference TRBV7-3 and TRBJ2-3, the full variable domain is GAGVSQTPSNKVTEKGKYVELRCDPISGHTALYWYRQSLGQGPEFLIYFQGTGAADDSGLPNDRFFAVRPEGSVSTLKIQRTERGDSAVYLCASSLNSLPDTQYFGPGTRLTVL.

The V call is TRBV28, the J call TRBJ1-4; tentative D call: TRBD1 (6 bases). CDR3 length: 16 residues. Germline-derived CDR1 and CDR2 are MDHEN and SYDVKM. Trimming pared 4 bases from V and 8 bases from J, leaving 20 bases between. The CDR3 sequence: CASSSPPPGVEEKLFF. The CDR3, as DNA: TGTGCCAGCAGTTCCCCCCCACCAGGGGTGGAGGAAAAACTGTTTTTT.

This clone was observed a few times. The gene calls are TRBV7-2 and TRBJ2-5, with D hard to call. The CDR3 spans 14 residues. The V gene's germline CDR1 is SGHTA and CDR2 FQGNSA. Trimming pared 6 bases from V and 5 bases from J, leaving 16 bases between. The CDR3 DNA follows: TGTGCCAGCAGTTTATTAACCCGCGCCGAGACCCAGTACTTC. Translated, it gives CASSLLTRAETQYF.

The V call is TRBV5-1, the J call TRBJ2-7; 13 bases line up with TRBD2. The CDR3 consists of 17 residues. Unmatched junction bases numbered 6, after V lost 3 bases and J lost 0 bases. Per the germline V gene, CDR1 is SGHRS and CDR2 is YFSETQ. The CDR3 region has the DNA TGCGCCAGCAGCTACGGACTAGCGGGGGTTCGCTCCTACGAGCAGTACTTC. Translated, it gives CASSYGLAGVRSYEQYF.

The chain is built from TRBV6-1 and TRBJ1-4; D unresolved. CDR3 length equals 17 residues. CDR1 and CDR2 (germline): MNHNS, SASEGT. The V end was cut by 2 bases, the J end by 0 bases, with 13 bases between. CDR3 DNA: TGTGCCAGCAGTGAAATGGCGGGAGGTGCAACTAATGAAAAACTGTTTTTT. Translated, it gives CASSEMAGGATNEKLFF.

The gene calls are TRBV30 and TRBJ1-1; D gene unclear. Germline CDR1 GTSNPN, CDR2 SVGIG (reference sequence). This CDR3 has 12 amino acids. V shed 5 bases and J shed 0 bases, with 7 bases lying between them. The CDR3 sequence is CAWGAVNTEAFF. The CDR3 nucleotides read TGTGCCTGGGGTGCAGTGAACACTGAAGCTTTCTTT.

The CDR3 bases are TGCGCCAGCAGCCCGGGTCGACAGGCGGGCGAGCAGTACTTC. Its protein is CASSPGRQAGEQYF. The chain uses TRBV5-1 and TRBJ2-7; a weak D match, TRBD1 (6 bases). V lost 4 bases, J lost 6 bases, and 17 bases lay in between. Germline V CDR1 and CDR2: SGHRS, YFSETQ. The CDR3 is 14 residues long.

V usage is TRBV5-5 and J usage is TRBJ1-5; D is undetermined. Germline V gene lookup returns CDR1 SGHKS and CDR2 YYEKEE (reference sequence). The CDR3 covers 14 residues. Between the trimmed V and J ends, which lost 0 bases and 4 bases, there was a span of 8 bases. For the CDR3, the DNA is TGTGCCAGCAGCTTGGTGTCGGGTAATCAGCCCCAGCATTTT. The encoded protein is CASSLVSGNQPQHF. Filled out from reference TRBV5-5 and TRBJ1-5, the complete variable domain reads DAGVTQSPTHLIKTRGQQVTLRCSPISGHKSVSWYQQVLGQGPQFIFQYYEKEERGRGNFPDRFSARQFPNYSSELNVNALLLGDSALYLCASSLVSGNQPQHFGDGTRLSIL.

A single count supports this clone. V is TRBV9 and J is TRBJ2-3, with D maybe TRBD2 (5 bases). Germline V lookup: CDR1 SGDLS, CDR2 YYNGEE. Deletions cut 4 bases from V and 6 bases from J, with 9 bases between. CDR3 length: 12 residues. The CDR3 is CASSLGMDTQYF. In nucleotides, the CDR3 is TGTGCCAGCAGCCTCGGGATGGATACGCAGTATTTT.

The chain links TRBV9 to TRBJ1-5; D ambiguous. This CDR3 contains 13 residues. V lost 1 base to trimming and J lost 9 bases, with 11 bases between them. The germline CDR1 and CDR2 sequences are SGDLS and YYNGEE. CDR3 amino acids: CASSVRGVRPQHF. The CDR3 DNA follows: TGTGCCAGCAGCGTACGAGGCGTTCGGCCCCAGCATTTT.

This clone was seen a single time. CDR3 protein: CASRTGTSGRYEQYF. CDR3 coding DNA: TGTGCCAGCAGAACCGGGACTAGCGGCCGCTACGAGCAGTACTTC. The rearrangement links TRBV6-5 to TRBJ2-7; 11 positions agree with TRBD2. After removal of 6 bases from V and 3 bases from J, the junction contained 7 bases not matched to a gene. This CDR3 comprises 15 residues. Germline lookup yields CDR1 MNHEY and CDR2 SVGAGI.

The rearrangement uses TRBV5-4 and TRBJ2-7, with D perhaps TRBD2 (6 bases). The ends were cut back, 0 bases at V and 0 bases at J, with 10 bases in the middle. CDR3 length: 15 amino acids. Germline assignment: CDR1 SGHNT and CDR2 YYREEE (reference sequence). CDR3 in amino acids: CASSLASESSYEQYF. In DNA, the CDR3 is TGTGCCAGCAGCTTGGCTAGCGAGAGCTCCTACGAGCAGTACTTC.

V gene TRBV2 combines with J gene TRBJ1-2; D unresolved. CDR1 and CDR2 from the germline V gene are SNHLY and FYNNEI. V was clipped by 7 bases and J by 4 bases, with 10 bases between them. The CDR3 is made up of 12 amino acids. The chain's CDR3 is CASTSDGYGYTF. CDR3 nucleotide sequence: TGTGCCAGCACCTCTGACGGCTATGGCTACACCTTC.

This rearrangement joins TRBV19 to TRBJ2-6, with D hard to call. V was clipped by 3 bases and J by 2 bases, with 5 bases between them. Germline assignment: CDR1 LNHDA and CDR2 SQIVND (reference sequence). The CDR3 covers 14 residues. The CDR3 spells CASSIGAGANVLTF. The DNA of the CDR3 is TGTGCCAGTAGTATCGGAGCTGGGGCCAACGTCCTGACTTTC.

This clone was seen only once. The chain links TRBV30 to TRBJ2-6; 10 nucleotides agree with TRBD1. CDR3 length: 15 amino acids. Trimming took 7 bases from V and 1 from J; bases not matched to a gene: 4. Germline loops: CDR1 GTSNPN, CDR2 SVGIG (reference sequence). CDR3 sequence (DNA): TGTGCCTCCGACAGGGGGCTGTCTGGGGCCAACGTCCTGACTTTC. Translated: CASDRGLSGANVLTF.

V usage is TRBV6-1 and J usage is TRBJ1-2, with D possibly matching TRBD1 (6 bases). V was pared by 2 bases and J by 7 bases, with 23 bases between. The CDR3 is 17 amino acids. Germline CDR1 is MNHNS and CDR2 is SASEGT. CDR3 protein: CASSEKVQGRKFSGYTF. In DNA form, the CDR3 reads TGTGCCAGCAGTGAAAAGGTACAGGGTCGTAAGTTTTCTGGCTACACCTTC.

The J gene is TRBJ1-5, the V gene TRBV7-6; TRBD1 matches 7 bases. After removal of 5 bases from V and 2 bases from J, the junction contained 6 bases not matched to a gene. Germline loops: CDR1 SGHVS, CDR2 FNYEAQ. The CDR3 consists of 15 residues. CDR3 DNA sequence: TGTGCCAGCAGCCCCACCGGGACAGGCAATCAGCCCCAGCATTTT. It codes for CASSPTGTGNQPQHF.

The chain employs TRBV9 and TRBJ2-2; 9 positions match TRBD1. The CDR3 runs 17 residues. V shed 2 bases and J 3 bases; nucleotides not matched to a gene: 8. The germline V gene has CDR1 SGDLS and CDR2 YYNGEE. The CDR3 region is CASSVDPGQGYTGELFF. CDR3 coding DNA: TGTGCCAGCAGCGTCGATCCGGGACAGGGCTACACCGGGGAGCTGTTTTTT.